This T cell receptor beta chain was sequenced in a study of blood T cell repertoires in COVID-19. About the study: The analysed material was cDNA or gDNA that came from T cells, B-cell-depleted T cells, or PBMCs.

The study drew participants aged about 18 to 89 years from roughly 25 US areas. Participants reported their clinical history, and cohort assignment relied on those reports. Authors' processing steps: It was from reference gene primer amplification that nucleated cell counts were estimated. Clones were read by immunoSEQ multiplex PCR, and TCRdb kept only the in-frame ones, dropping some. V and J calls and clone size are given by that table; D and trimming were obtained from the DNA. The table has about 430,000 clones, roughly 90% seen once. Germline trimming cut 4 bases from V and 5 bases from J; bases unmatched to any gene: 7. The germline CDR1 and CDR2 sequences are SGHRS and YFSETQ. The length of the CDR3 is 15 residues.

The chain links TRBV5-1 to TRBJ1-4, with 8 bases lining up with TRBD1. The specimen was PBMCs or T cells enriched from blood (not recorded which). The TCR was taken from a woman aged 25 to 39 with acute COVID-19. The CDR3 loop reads CASSPQGQENEKLFF. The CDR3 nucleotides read TGCGCCAGCAGCCCTCAGGGACAGGAGAATGAAAAACTGTTTTTT.